Ten or more counts support the clone carrying this T cell receptor (beta chain). The CDR3 runs 12 residues. Trimming took off 0 bases at V and 4 bases at J, with 1 base between the two ends. Germline CDR1 is LNHNV and CDR2 is YYDKDF (reference sequence). This entry comes from a study of patients and donors after allogeneic stem cell transplantation. MiXCR was run by TCRdb on the RT-PCR reads, yielding one entry per CDR3 protein. The table lists over 150,000 distinct CDR3 sequences, approximately 30% of them singletons. V and J are TRBV15 and TRBJ1-3; D gene unclear. The material sequenced was blood, either unsorted or a sorted T cell fraction (not recorded which). The source is a human donor who was either an allogeneic HSCT recipient or a stem cell or donor lymphocyte infusion donor (not recorded which). It is not recorded whose cells these are; they may come from a transplant donor. DNA for the CDR3: TGTGCCACCAGCAGAGACGGAAACACCATATATTTT. This translates into CATSRDGNTIYF.